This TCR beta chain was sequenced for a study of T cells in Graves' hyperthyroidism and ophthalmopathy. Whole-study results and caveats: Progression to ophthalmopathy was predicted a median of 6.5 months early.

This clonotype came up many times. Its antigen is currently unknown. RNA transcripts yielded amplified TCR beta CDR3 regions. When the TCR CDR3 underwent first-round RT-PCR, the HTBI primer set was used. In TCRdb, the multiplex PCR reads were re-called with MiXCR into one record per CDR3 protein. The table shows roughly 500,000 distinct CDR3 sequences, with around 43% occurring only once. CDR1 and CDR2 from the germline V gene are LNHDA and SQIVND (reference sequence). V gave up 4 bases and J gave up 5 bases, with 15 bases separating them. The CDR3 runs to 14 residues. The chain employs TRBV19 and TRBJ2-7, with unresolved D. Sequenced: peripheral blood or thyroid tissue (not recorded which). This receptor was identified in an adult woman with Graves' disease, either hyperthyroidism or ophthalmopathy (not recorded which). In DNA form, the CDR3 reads TGTGCCAGTAGTACGGACGGACCTCCCAACGAGCAGTACTTC. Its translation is CASSTDGPPNEQYF.